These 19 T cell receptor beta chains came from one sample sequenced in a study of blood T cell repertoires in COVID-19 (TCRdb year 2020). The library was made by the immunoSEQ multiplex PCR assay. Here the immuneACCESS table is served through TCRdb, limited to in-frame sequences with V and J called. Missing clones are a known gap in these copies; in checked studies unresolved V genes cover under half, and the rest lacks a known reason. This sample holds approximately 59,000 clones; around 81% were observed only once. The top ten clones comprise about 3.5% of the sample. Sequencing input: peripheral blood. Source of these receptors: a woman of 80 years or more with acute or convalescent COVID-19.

The DNA of the CDR3 is TGTGCCAGCAATAAATTTTGCCGGGGTAATGAAAAACTGTTTTTT. Translated, it gives CASNKFCRGNEKLFF. The chain employs TRBV27 and TRBJ1-4; D not certain. The CDR3 sequence is 15 residues long. Trimming took off 7 bases at V and 4 bases at J, with 16 bases between the two ends. Germline V gene lookup returns CDR1 MNHEY and CDR2 SMNVEV (reference sequence).

The CDR3 DNA follows: TGTGCCAGCAGCCCCTCAGGGGCCGGGGAGCTGTTTTTT. This gives the protein CASSPSGAGELFF. The chain recombines TRBV7-8 with TRBJ2-2, with D perhaps TRBD1 (6 bases). V dropped 5 bases and J dropped 6 bases, with 10 bases sitting between them. The length of the CDR3 is 13 residues. Germline V gene lookup returns CDR1 SGHVS and CDR2 FQNEAQ.

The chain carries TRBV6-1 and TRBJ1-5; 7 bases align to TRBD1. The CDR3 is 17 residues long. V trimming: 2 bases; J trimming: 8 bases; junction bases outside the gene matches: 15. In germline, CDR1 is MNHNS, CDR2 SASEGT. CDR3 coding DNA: TGTGCCAGCAGTGAATACCTAGTGACAGGGAGGAGAGAGCCCCAGCATTTT. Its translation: CASSEYLVTGRREPQHF.

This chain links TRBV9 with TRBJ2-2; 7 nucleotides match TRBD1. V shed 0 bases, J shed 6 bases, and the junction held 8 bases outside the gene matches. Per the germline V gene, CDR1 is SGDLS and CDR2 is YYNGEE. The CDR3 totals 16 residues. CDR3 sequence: CASSVGVTGISGELFF. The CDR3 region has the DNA TGTGCCAGCAGCGTAGGTGTGACAGGGATCTCCGGGGAGCTGTTTTTT.

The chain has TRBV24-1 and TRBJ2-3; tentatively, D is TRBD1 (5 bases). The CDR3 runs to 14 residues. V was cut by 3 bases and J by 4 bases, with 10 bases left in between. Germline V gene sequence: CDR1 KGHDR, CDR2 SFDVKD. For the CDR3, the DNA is TGTGCCACCAGTGATGCCAGGGCTGCAGATACGCAGTATTTT. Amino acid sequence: CATSDARAADTQYF.

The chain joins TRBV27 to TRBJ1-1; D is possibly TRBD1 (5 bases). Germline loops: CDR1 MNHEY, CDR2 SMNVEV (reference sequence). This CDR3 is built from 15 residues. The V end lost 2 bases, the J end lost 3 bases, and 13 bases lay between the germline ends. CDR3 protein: CASSLGPTGYTEAFF. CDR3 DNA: TGTGCCAGCAGTTTAGGCCCTACAGGATACACTGAAGCTTTCTTT.

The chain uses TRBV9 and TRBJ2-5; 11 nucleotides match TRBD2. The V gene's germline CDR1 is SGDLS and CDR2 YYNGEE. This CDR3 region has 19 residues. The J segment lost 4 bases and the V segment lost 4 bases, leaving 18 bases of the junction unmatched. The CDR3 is CASSHGTSGSRRDPETQYF. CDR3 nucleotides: TGTGCCAGCAGCCATGGGACTAGCGGTAGCCGACGGGATCCAGAGACCCAGTACTTC.

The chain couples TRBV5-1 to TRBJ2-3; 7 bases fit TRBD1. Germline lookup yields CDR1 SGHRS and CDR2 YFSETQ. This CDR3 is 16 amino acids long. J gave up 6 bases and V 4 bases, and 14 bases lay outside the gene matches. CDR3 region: CASSLQGNRGRDTQYF. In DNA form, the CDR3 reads TGCGCCAGCAGCCTACAGGGGAATCGAGGTCGTGATACGCAGTATTTT.

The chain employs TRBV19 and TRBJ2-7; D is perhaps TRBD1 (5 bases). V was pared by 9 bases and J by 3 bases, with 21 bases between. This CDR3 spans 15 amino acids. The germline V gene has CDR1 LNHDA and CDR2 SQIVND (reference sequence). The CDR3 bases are TGTGCCAGCGCGAAGCAGGGTTCCCTCCGCTACGAGCAGTACTTC. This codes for CASAKQGSLRYEQYF. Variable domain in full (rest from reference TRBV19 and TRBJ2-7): DGGITQSPKYLFRKEGQNVTLSCEQNLNHDAMYWYRQDPGQGLRLIYYSQIVNDFQKGDIAEGYSVSREKKESFPLTVTSAQKNPTAFYLCASAKQGSLRYEQYFGPGTRLTVT.

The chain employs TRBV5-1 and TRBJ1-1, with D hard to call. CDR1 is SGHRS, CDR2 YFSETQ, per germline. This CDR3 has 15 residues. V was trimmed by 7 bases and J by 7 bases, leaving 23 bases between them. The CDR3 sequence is CASRQEMGRSIEAFF. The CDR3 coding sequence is TGCGCCAGCCGCCAGGAGATGGGGAGGAGTATTGAAGCTTTCTTT.

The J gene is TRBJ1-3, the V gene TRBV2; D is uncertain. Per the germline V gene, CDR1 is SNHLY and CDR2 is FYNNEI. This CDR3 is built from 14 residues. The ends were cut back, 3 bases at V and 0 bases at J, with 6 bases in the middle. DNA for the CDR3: TGTGCCAGCAGTGAGGCCCACTCTGGAAACACCATATATTTT. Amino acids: CASSEAHSGNTIYF.

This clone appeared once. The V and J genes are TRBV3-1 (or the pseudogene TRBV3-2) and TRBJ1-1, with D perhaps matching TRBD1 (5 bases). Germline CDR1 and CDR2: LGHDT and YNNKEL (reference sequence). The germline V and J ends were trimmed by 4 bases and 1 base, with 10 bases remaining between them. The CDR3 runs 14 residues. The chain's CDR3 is CASSPYTGNTEAFF. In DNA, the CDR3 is TGTGCCAGCAGCCCTTATACAGGGAACACTGAAGCTTTCTTT.

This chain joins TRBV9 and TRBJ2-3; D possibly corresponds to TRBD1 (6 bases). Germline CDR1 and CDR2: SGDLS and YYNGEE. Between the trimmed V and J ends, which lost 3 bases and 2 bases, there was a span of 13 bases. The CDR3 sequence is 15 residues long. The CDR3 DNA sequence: TGTGCCAGCAGCGCTAGGGGGTCATCCACAGATACGCAGTATTTT. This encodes CASSARGSSTDTQYF.

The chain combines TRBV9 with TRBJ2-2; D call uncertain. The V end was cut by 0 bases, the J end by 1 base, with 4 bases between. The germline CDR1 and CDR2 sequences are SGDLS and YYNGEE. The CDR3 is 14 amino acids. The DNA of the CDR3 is TGTGCCAGCAGCGTAGTAATGAACACCGGGGAGCTGTTTTTT. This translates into CASSVVMNTGELFF.

CDR3 loop: CASSPGLAETQYF. The CDR3 DNA sequence: TGTGCCAGCAGCCCCGGACTAGCAGAGACCCAGTACTTC. This chain uses TRBV7-3 with TRBJ2-5, with 8 bases matching TRBD2. From germline, CDR1 is SGHTA and CDR2 FQGTGA. The CDR3 runs 13 residues. V lost 5 bases, J lost 4 bases, and 3 bases stayed unmatched.

The CDR3 region has the DNA TGTGCCAGCAGTACGGGACTAGCGGGCACCCAGTACTTC. This translates into CASSTGLAGTQYF. J is TRBJ2-5 and V is TRBV12-3 or TRBV12-4; 12 bases match TRBD2. The J segment lost 8 bases and the V segment lost 5 bases, leaving 3 bases of the junction unmatched. The CDR3 is 13 residues long.

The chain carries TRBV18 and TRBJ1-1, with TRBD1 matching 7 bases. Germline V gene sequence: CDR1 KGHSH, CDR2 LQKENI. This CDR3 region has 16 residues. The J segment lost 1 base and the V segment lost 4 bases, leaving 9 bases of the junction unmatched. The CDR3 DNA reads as TGTGCCAGCTCACTTCAGGGAGGACAGGAGAACACTGAAGCTTTCTTT. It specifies CASSLQGGQENTEAFF.

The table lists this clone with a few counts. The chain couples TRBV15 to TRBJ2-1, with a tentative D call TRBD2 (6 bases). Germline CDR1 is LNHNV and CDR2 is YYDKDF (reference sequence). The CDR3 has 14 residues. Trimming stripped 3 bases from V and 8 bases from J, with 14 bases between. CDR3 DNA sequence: TGTGCCACCAGCAGGGGGGACTTAGTCGATGAGCAGTTCTTC. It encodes CATSRGDLVDEQFF.

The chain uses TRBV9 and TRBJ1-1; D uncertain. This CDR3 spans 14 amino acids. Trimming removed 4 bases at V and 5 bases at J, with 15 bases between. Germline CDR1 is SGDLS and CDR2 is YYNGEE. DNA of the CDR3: TGTGCCAGCAGCAGGGAGGGCCTGGGAACTGAAGCTTTCTTT. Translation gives CASSREGLGTEAFF.